This T cell receptor (beta chain) was sequenced for a study of shared clonotypes between healthy human individuals. The method was immunoSEQ multiplex PCR; TCRdb's version includes in-frame clones alone and lacks a portion of them. The sample shows about 1,900,000 clones, about 95% of them seen only once. CD45RO-negative, CCR7-selected cells formed the naive CD8 fraction, which excluded terminally differentiated effector memory CD45RA+ cells. The CDR3 is 16 residues long. From germline, CDR1 is MGHRA and CDR2 YSYEKL. Losses at the gene ends were 3 bases for V and 4 bases for J; bases not matched to a gene: 10.

V and J are TRBV4-1 and TRBJ2-7; 9 bases match TRBD1. The TCR comes from a man between 18 and 35 years old in good health. The material sequenced was naive CD8+ T cells sorted from blood. CDR3 in DNA: TGCGCCAGCAGCCAGGGACCCGGGACAGGGTTGTACGAGCAGTACTTC. Amino acids: CASSQGPGTGLYEQYF.